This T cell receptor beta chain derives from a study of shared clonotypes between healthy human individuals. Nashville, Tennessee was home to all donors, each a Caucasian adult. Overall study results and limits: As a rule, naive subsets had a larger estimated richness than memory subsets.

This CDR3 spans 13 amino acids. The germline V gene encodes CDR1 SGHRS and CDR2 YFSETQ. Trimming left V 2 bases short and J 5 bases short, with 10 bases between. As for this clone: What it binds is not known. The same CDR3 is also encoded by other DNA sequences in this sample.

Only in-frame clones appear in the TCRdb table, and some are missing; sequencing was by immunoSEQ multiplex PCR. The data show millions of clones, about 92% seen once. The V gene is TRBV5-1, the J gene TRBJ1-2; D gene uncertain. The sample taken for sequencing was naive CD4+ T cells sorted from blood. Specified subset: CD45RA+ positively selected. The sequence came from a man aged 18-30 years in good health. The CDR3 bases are TGCGCCAGCAGCTTTCCGGAGGGTTATGGCTACACCTTC. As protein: CASSFPEGYGYTF.